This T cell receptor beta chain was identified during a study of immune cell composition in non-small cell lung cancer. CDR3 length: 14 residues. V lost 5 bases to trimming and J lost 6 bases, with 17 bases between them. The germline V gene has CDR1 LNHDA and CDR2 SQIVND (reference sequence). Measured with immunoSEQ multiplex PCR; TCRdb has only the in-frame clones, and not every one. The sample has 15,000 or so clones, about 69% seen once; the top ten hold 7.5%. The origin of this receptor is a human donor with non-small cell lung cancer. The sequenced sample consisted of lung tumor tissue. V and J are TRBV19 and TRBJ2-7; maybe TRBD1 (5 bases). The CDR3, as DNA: TGTGCCAGTAGTTGGGGCCTGAGGAGCTCCGAGCAGTACTTC. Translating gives CASSWGLRSSEQYF.